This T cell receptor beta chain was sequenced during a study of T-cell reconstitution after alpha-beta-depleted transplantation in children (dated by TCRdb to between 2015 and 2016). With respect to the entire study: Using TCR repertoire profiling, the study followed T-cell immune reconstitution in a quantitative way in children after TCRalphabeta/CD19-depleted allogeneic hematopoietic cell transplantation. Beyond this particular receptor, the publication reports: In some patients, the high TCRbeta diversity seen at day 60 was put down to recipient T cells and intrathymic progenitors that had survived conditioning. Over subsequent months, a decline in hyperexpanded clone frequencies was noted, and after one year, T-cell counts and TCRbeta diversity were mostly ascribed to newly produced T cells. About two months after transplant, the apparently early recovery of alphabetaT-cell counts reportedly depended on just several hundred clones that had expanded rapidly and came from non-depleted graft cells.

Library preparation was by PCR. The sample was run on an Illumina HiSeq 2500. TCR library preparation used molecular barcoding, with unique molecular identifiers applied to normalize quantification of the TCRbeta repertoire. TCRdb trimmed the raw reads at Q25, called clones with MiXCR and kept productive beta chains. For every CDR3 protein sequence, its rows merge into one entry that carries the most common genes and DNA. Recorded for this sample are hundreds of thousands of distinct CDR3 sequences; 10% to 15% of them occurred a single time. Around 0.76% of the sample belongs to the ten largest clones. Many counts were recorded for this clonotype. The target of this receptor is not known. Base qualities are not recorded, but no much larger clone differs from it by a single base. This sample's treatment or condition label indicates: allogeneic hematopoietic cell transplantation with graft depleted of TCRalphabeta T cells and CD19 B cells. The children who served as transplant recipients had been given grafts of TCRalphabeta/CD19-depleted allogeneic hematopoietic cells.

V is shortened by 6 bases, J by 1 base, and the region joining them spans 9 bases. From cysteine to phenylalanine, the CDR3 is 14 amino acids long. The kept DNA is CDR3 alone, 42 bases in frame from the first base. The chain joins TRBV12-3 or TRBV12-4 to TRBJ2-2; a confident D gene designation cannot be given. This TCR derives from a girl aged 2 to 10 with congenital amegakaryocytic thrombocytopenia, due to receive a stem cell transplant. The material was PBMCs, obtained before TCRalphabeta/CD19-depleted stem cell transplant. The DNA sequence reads TGTGCCAGCAGACCAACTGAGAACACCGGGGAGCTGTTTTTT. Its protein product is CASRPTENTGELFF.